These 9 T cell receptor beta chains came from one sample sequenced in a study of identical twins. TCRdb re-derived calls from the 5' RACE reads in MiXCR, one entry per CDR3 protein. Among around 340,000 distinct CDR3 sequences listed, about 10% were seen once. Sample: naive T cells sorted from blood. These receptors all stem from a woman in her forties or fifties in good health.

Only a few counts were recorded for this clonotype. The chain couples TRBV7-8 to TRBJ2-7, with D unresolved. The V end lost 5 bases, the J end lost 2 bases, and 13 bases lay between the germline ends. Per germline, CDR1 SGHVS and CDR2 FQNEAQ. This CDR3 is 14 amino acids long. The CDR3 DNA sequence: TGTGCCAGCAGCCTCCTTGACCCTACCTACGAGCAGTACTTC. This encodes CASSLLDPTYEQYF.

CDR3 amino acids: CASSQAGTNNQPQHF. The DNA for the CDR3 is TGTGCCAGCAGCCAAGCGGGGACAAATAATCAGCCCCAGCATTTT. The chain has TRBV3-1 and TRBJ1-5; D may be TRBD1 (6 bases). The germline CDR1 and CDR2 sequences are LGHDT and YNNKEL (reference sequence). Trimming left V 1 base short and J 4 bases short, with 11 bases between. The CDR3 contains 15 residues. The whole variable domain, remainder taken from reference TRBV3-1 and TRBJ1-5, is DTAVSQTPKYLVTQMGNDKSIKCEQNLGHDTMYWYKQDSKKFLKIMFSYNNKELIINETVPNRFSPKSPDKAHLNLHINSLELGDSAVYFCASSQAGTNNQPQHFGDGTRLSIL.

This clonotype was counted ten times or more. The chain joins TRBV6-5 to TRBJ2-1; 7 bases align to TRBD1. The germline V gene encodes CDR1 MNHEY and CDR2 SVGAGI. The CDR3 sequence is 16 residues long. V was pared by 6 bases and J by 4 bases, with 12 bases of the junction left unmatched. Here the CDR3 reads CASSLTGRTPYNEQFF. CDR3 nucleotides: TGTGCCAGCAGCCTGACAGGGCGCACACCTTACAATGAGCAGTTCTTC.

The chain couples TRBV12-3 or TRBV12-4 to TRBJ2-2, with D perhaps matching TRBD1 or TRBD2 (6 bases each). This CDR3 has 15 amino acids. The germline V and J ends were trimmed by 7 bases and 8 bases, with 20 bases remaining between them. CDR3 sequence: CASTDRRAGLGELFF. The CDR3 coding sequence is TGTGCCAGCACAGACAGGAGGGCTGGGTTGGGGGAGCTGTTTTTT.

A few counts support this clonotype. V is TRBV3-1 and J is TRBJ1-2; 8 nucleotides line up with TRBD1. CDR1 LGHDT and CDR2 YNNKEL come from the germline V gene (reference sequence). J gave up 9 bases and V 8 bases, and 11 bases lay outside the gene matches. CDR3 length: 13 residues. The CDR3 region has the DNA TGTGCCAGCGGGAGTGGGACAGGAGGAAGCTACACCTTC. Its protein product is CASGSGTGGSYTF.

This clonotype appeared a few times. The chain carries TRBV20-1 and TRBJ1-1; 8 bases align to TRBD1. Trimming took 3 bases from V and 11 from J; bases not matched to a gene: 14. Germline CDR1 DFQATT, CDR2 SNEGSKA (reference sequence). CDR3 length: 14 amino acids. The CDR3 region is CSASGSGGFSSAFF. DNA for the CDR3: TGCAGTGCTAGTGGTTCAGGGGGCTTTTCTTCCGCTTTCTTT.

This clonotype was counted only a few times. The chain recombines TRBV12-3 or TRBV12-4 with TRBJ2-7, with D tentatively TRBD1 or TRBD2 (5 bases each). The CDR3 is made up of 13 amino acids. V was cut by 0 bases and J by 9 bases, with 12 bases left in between. In DNA, the CDR3 is TGTGCCAGCAGTTTAGCCGTTAGGGGAGCGCAGTACGTC. It is translated as CASSLAVRGAQYV.

There are a few counts of this clonotype. The rearrangement uses TRBV27 and TRBJ2-2; 8 bases align to TRBD1. Germline V lookup: CDR1 MNHEY, CDR2 SMNVEV (reference sequence). V lost 8 bases to trimming and J lost 6 bases; unmatched junction nucleotides: 8. The CDR3 sequence is 14 residues long. In nucleotides, the CDR3 is TGTGCCAGCGGGTGGACAGGGTTGCCCGGGGAGCTGTTTTTT. It is translated as CASGWTGLPGELFF.

This chain connects TRBV6-5 to TRBJ1-2, with D perhaps matching TRBD1 (5 bases). Germline-derived CDR1 and CDR2 are MNHEY and SVGAGI. The length of the CDR3 is 13 residues. Trimming took 6 bases from V and 5 from J, leaving 13 bases between them. The CDR3, as DNA: TGTGCCAGCAGAAACGGGGGGGATTATGGCTACACCTTC. This gives the protein CASRNGGDYGYTF.